This TCR beta chain was obtained from a study of blood T cell repertoires in COVID-19. Assay: immunoSEQ multiplex PCR; the TCRdb copy retains only in-frame clones and omits some. This sample has fewer than 300,000 clones, with approximately 90% found just once. The CDR3 extends over 17 amino acids. Germline assignment: CDR1 SNHLY and CDR2 FYNNEI. Trimming stripped 7 bases from V and 2 bases from J, with 18 bases between. Clinical histories supplied by participants themselves formed the basis of cohort assignment. J is TRBJ1-6 and V is TRBV2; TRBD1 is a possible D gene (6 bases). The clonotype comes from a woman aged 40 to 50 with acute COVID-19. Material for sequencing was PBMCs or T cells enriched from blood (not recorded which). The CDR3, as DNA: TGTGCCAGCAAGGGGACAACCCTGGGACCCTATAATTCACCCCTCCACTTT. Its protein product is CASKGTTLGPYNSPLHF.